The 3 T cell receptor beta chains presented below share a single source sample, sequenced in a study of blood T cell repertoires in COVID-19. Profiled with immunoSEQ multiplex PCR; TCRdb holds only in-frame clones, not every one. The data hold about 200,000 clones, with 70% to 85% observed a single time. The sample comprised peripheral blood. The receptor set was obtained from a human donor with acute or convalescent COVID-19. The donor label of this sample is uncertain.

The count of this clone is one. The chain carries TRBV10-2 and TRBJ2-3; maybe TRBD1 (6 bases). V was pared by 6 bases and J by 5 bases, with 9 bases between. Germline-derived CDR1 and CDR2 are WSHSY and SAAADI. This CDR3 has 12 amino acids. CDR3 protein: CASSQQGDTQYF. CDR3 DNA sequence: TGCGCCAGCAGCCAACAGGGAGATACGCAGTATTTT.

The rearrangement joins TRBV11-2 to TRBJ2-3, with TRBD2 matching over 7 bases. Germline-derived CDR1 and CDR2 are SGHAT and FQNNGV. V lost 1 base, J lost 6 bases, and 7 bases stayed unmatched. The CDR3 is 15 amino acids. CDR3 bases: TGTGCCAGCAGCTTAGCGGGCGGGAGAAGGGATACGCAGTATTTT. Translation gives CASSLAGGRRDTQYF.

The rearrangement uses TRBV6-1 and TRBJ1-1; D is ambiguous. V was cut by 5 bases and J by 1 base, with 11 bases left in between. The CDR3 covers 14 residues. Looked up from germline, CDR1 is MNHNS and CDR2 is SASEGT. CDR3 DNA sequence: TGTGCCAGCAGTTTGACGGAGTCGAACACTGAAGCTTTCTTT. Translating gives CASSLTESNTEAFF.